This is a list of T cell receptor beta chains from one sample in a study of radiation and T cells in renal cell carcinoma. The protocol was immunoSEQ multiplex PCR, while the TCRdb copy is restricted to in-frame clones and leaves out a portion. The table lists about 65,000 clones, just over 75% of them singletons. The starting material was blood, obtained from a patient whose treatment included radiotherapy and nephrectomy. The receptors stem from a man aged 55 to 70 with renal cell carcinoma. Both conserved end residues are part of each CDR3. Each record gives: V gene, J gene, D gene, clone size, CDR3 DNA, CDR3 protein. A D gene is named only where the DNA matches it firmly. Rows may omit the clone size; those that give it use once, few, many or a size class.

V: TRBV7-7
J: TRBJ2-3
D: TRBD2
size: NA
DNA: TGTGCCAGCAGCTTAGTTGCGGGAGGTCCCGATACGCAGTATTTT
CDR3: CASSLVAGGPDTQYF

V: TRBV7-2
J: TRBJ1-2
D: NA
size: NA
DNA: TGTGCCAGCAGCGCGGGGGCAACTGCTAACTATGGCTACACCTTC
CDR3: CASSAGATANYGYTF

V: TRBV7-2
J: TRBJ2-1
D: TRBD2
size: NA
DNA: TGTGCCAGCACACCTAGCGGAGGGCGCTACAATGAGCAGTTCTTC
CDR3: CASTPSGGRYNEQFF

V: TRBV25-1
J: TRBJ1-1
D: NA
size: NA
DNA: TGTGCCAGCAGTGGGCCTAGTAGGAACACTGAAGCTTTCTTT
CDR3: CASSGPSRNTEAFF

V: TRBV5-4
J: TRBJ1-2
D: TRBD1
size: once
DNA: TGTGCCAGCAGCAAGTGGGACAGACCCAACTATGGCTACACCTTC
CDR3: CASSKWDRPNYGYTF

V: TRBV19
J: TRBJ2-5
D: NA
size: NA
DNA: TGTGCCAGTAGCGAGGAATACTCATACCAAGAGACCCAGTACTTC
CDR3: CASSEEYSYQETQYF

V: TRBV5-1
J: TRBJ1-2
D: NA
size: NA
DNA: TGCGCCAGCAGCTTGGGTGGGACCTTTAACTATGGCTACACCTTC
CDR3: CASSLGGTFNYGYTF

V: TRBV7-2
J: TRBJ2-5
D: TRBD2
size: NA
DNA: TGTGCCAGCAGCTTAACTAGCGGGGGAGCCCTTCGGGGGGAGACCCAGTACTTC
CDR3: CASSLTSGGALRGETQYF

V: TRBV19
J: TRBJ1-1
D: NA
size: few
DNA: TGTGCCAGTAGTATGAAAGACACTGAAGCTTTCTTT
CDR3: CASSMKDTEAFF

V: TRBV10-3
J: TRBJ2-1
D: TRBD1
size: NA
DNA: TGTGCCATCAGTTCCGGGACAGGGGCCTACAATGAGCAGTTCTTC
CDR3: CAISSGTGAYNEQFF

V: TRBV5-1
J: TRBJ2-3
D: NA
size: NA
DNA: TGCGCCAGCAGCGGCCGGGGGCCAGCAGATACGCAGTATTTT
CDR3: CASSGRGPADTQYF

V: TRBV30
J: TRBJ2-2
D: NA
size: NA
DNA: TGTGCCTGGAGTGTCCAGGACTGGAGAGCTACCGAGGGGTCCGGGGAGCTGTTTTTT
CDR3: CAWSVQDWRATEGSGELFF

V: TRBV5-5
J: TRBJ1-5
D: NA
size: NA
DNA: TGTGCCAGCAGCCCGGGACCGGGTCACGGGGAACCCCAGCATTTT
CDR3: CASSPGPGHGEPQHF

V: TRBV14
J: TRBJ2-1
D: TRBD2
size: NA
DNA: TGTGCCAGCAGCGAACTAGCGGGAATCAATGAGCAGTTCTTC
CDR3: CASSELAGINEQFF

V: TRBV7-9
J: TRBJ2-3
D: NA
size: NA
DNA: TGTGCCAGCAGCTCCCCGGGGCGATCGGGGGAAGGGAGCACAGATACGCAGTATTTT
CDR3: CASSSPGRSGEGSTDTQYF

V: TRBV25-1
J: TRBJ2-3
D: NA
size: NA
DNA: TGTGCCAGCAGTCCGTCAGCTAGAGATACGCAGTATTTT
CDR3: CASSPSARDTQYF

V: TRBV30
J: TRBJ2-3
D: TRBD2
size: NA
DNA: TGTGCCTGGAGCCCGTTCGGGGCGGGGGGTCGCACAGATACGCAGTATTTT
CDR3: CAWSPFGAGGRTDTQYF

V: TRBV29-1
J: TRBJ1-2
D: NA
size: few
DNA: TGCAGCGTGACGTCGGATTCGCATAGATTATATGGCTACACCTTC
CDR3: CSVTSDSHRLYGYTF

V: TRBV7-8
J: TRBJ1-5
D: TRBD1
size: NA
DNA: TGTGCCAGCAGCGTATCGGGACAGGGCAGGCAGCCCCAGCATTTT
CDR3: CASSVSGQGRQPQHF

V: TRBV29-1
J: TRBJ1-2
D: TRBD1
size: few
DNA: TGCAGCGTTGAAGGCCAACAGGGGTTCGGGAACTATGGCTACACCTTC
CDR3: CSVEGQQGFGNYGYTF

V: TRBV19
J: TRBJ2-5
D: TRBD2
size: NA
DNA: TGTGCCAGTAGTATATGGGCTAGCGGGAGATCGGCGACCCAGTACTTC
CDR3: CASSIWASGRSATQYF

V: TRBV10-1
J: TRBJ2-1
D: TRBD1
size: NA
DNA: TGCGCCAGCAGTGTAGACGTCGGGACAGCTTACAATGAGCAGTTCTTC
CDR3: CASSVDVGTAYNEQFF

V: TRBV30
J: TRBJ1-5
D: TRBD1
size: NA
DNA: TGTGCCTGGAGTGGGACAGGGGTTCATCAGCCCCAGCATTTT
CDR3: CAWSGTGVHQPQHF

V: TRBV6-1
J: TRBJ2-7
D: TRBD1
size: once
DNA: TGTGCCAGCAGTGACATACAGGGGGCGCAGGACGAGCAGTACTTC
CDR3: CASSDIQGAQDEQYF

V: TRBV11-3
J: TRBJ2-1
D: TRBD2
size: once
DNA: TGTGCCAGCAGCCCGGGGACTAGCGGTTACAATGAGCAGTTCTTC
CDR3: CASSPGTSGYNEQFF

V: TRBV2
J: TRBJ1-5
D: NA
size: NA
DNA: TGTGCCAGCAGTTTATTAGCAGGGCGCAATCAGCCCCAGCATTTT
CDR3: CASSLLAGRNQPQHF